One and the same sample provided the 30 T cell receptor beta chains below, sequenced in a study of identical twins. TCRdb analysed the 5' RACE reads with MiXCR anew, one entry per CDR3 protein. The table has roughly 690,000 distinct CDR3 sequences, around 6% seen once. The specimen was naive T cells sorted from blood. Receptor source: a man aged 18 to 29 in good health.

This clonotype was found a few times. The V gene is TRBV11-1, the J gene TRBJ1-1; D not resolved. The CDR3 has 15 amino acids. The germline V and J ends were trimmed by 0 bases and 0 bases, with 8 bases remaining between them. Germline assignment: CDR1 SGHAT and CDR2 FQDESV (reference sequence). The CDR3 is CASSLAVLMNTEAFF. DNA of the CDR3: TGTGCCAGCAGCTTAGCGGTTTTGATGAACACTGAAGCTTTCTTT.

The V and J genes are TRBV20-1 and TRBJ2-2; a possible D gene is TRBD2 (6 bases). Germline V gene lookup returns CDR1 DFQATT and CDR2 SNEGSKA (reference sequence). V gave up 6 bases and J gave up 7 bases, with 18 bases separating them. This CDR3 region has 14 residues. In nucleotides, the CDR3 is TGCAGTGCCCCTCCGGGAGAGAGTGGCGGGGAGCTGTTTTTT. This codes for CSAPPGESGGELFF.

This clonotype was detected many times. This rearrangement joins TRBV12-3 or TRBV12-4 to TRBJ2-7; TRBD2 is a possible D gene (5 bases). The V and J ends lost 6 bases and 2 bases respectively, with 11 bases between them. The CDR3 sequence is 13 residues long. This chain's CDR3 is CASRPHSAYEQYF. The DNA of the CDR3 is TGTGCCAGCAGACCGCATAGCGCCTACGAGCAGTACTTC.

This clonotype occurred many times. The chain is built from TRBV29-1 and TRBJ2-1, with D perhaps TRBD1 or TRBD2 (5 bases each). The CDR3 covers 14 residues. Trimming cost V 6 bases and J 2 bases, with 14 bases left between them. Germline lookup yields CDR1 SQVTM and CDR2 ANQGSEA. CDR3 DNA sequence: TGCAGCGTCGAGGGGCGAGGGACCTACAATGAGCAGTTCTTC. Amino acid sequence: CSVEGRGTYNEQFF.

This clonotype was seen at least ten times. The V gene is TRBV20-1, the J gene TRBJ2-5, with 7 nucleotides matching TRBD2. V dropped 0 bases and J dropped 2; count of bases not matched to a gene: 6. Germline V gene sequence: CDR1 DFQATT, CDR2 SNEGSKA (reference sequence). There are 15 residues in the CDR3. The CDR3 bases are TGCAGTGCTAGAGATTCGTCTAGCGGACAAGAGACCCAGTACTTC. Encoded protein: CSARDSSSGQETQYF.

There are a few counts of this clonotype. The junction shows a germline mismatch at one end, possibly a read error. V gene TRBV7-2 combines with J gene TRBJ1-1, with TRBD1 identical over 9 bases. The CDR3 extends over 11 amino acids. CDR1 is SGHTA and CDR2 is FQGNSA in the germline V gene. CDR3 coding DNA: TGTGCCAGCAGCTCGGGACAGGGACAACTTTTT. Its protein product is CASSSGQGQLF.

This clonotype was recorded at least ten times. The chain links TRBV30 to TRBJ2-3, with D hard to call. Germline V lookup: CDR1 GTSNPN, CDR2 SVGIG (reference sequence). Trimming left V 2 bases short and J 4 bases short, with 10 bases between. CDR3 size: 13 residues. Here the CDR3 reads CAWSRNVADTQYF. DNA of the CDR3: TGTGCCTGGAGTCGGAATGTAGCAGATACGCAGTATTTT.

There are many counts of this clonotype. J is TRBJ1-2 and V is TRBV28; D uncertain. CDR1 MDHEN and CDR2 SYDVKM come from the germline V gene. V was pared by 9 bases and J by 5 bases, with 16 bases between. The CDR3 is made up of 13 amino acids. The CDR3 reads CASQVGPGYGYTF. DNA of the CDR3: TGTGCCAGTCAGGTGGGCCCGGGGTATGGCTACACCTTC.

This clonotype was recorded at least ten times. The gene calls are TRBV6-1 and TRBJ2-7, with D perhaps matching TRBD2 (5 bases). The CDR3 is made up of 14 amino acids. The germline V and J ends were trimmed by 8 bases and 3 bases, with 17 bases remaining between them. Germline CDR1 and CDR2: MNHNS and SASEGT. Here the CDR3 reads CASHRSGIDYEQYV. For the CDR3, the DNA is TGTGCCAGCCATCGGTCGGGAATTGACTACGAGCAGTACGTC.

This clonotype was observed at least ten times. This chain joins TRBV29-1 and TRBJ2-1; 15 positions agree with TRBD2. This CDR3 is 14 amino acids long. V lost 3 bases, J lost 9 bases, and 3 bases stayed unmatched. Germline CDR1 and CDR2: SQVTM and ANQGSEA. For the CDR3, the DNA is TGCAGCGTTGAGGAGGGACTAGCGGGAGGTGAGCAGTTCTTC. Protein product: CSVEEGLAGGEQFF.

This clonotype was seen at least ten times. The chain combines TRBV6-1 with TRBJ2-3; 9 bases agree with TRBD2. V lost 7 bases to trimming and J lost 3 bases; unmatched junction nucleotides: 11. CDR3 length equals 16 residues. In germline, CDR1 is MNHNS, CDR2 SASEGT. CDR3 sequence: CASTPGGRALTDTQYF. For the CDR3, the DNA is TGTGCCAGCACCCCTGGCGGGAGGGCCTTAACAGATACGCAGTATTTT.

This clonotype was seen only a few times. The chain uses TRBV5-8 and TRBJ1-1; D uncertain. CDR3 length: 15 amino acids. Germline V CDR1 and CDR2: SGHTS, YDEGEE. Trimming cost V 3 bases and J 1 base, with 13 bases left between them. The CDR3, as DNA: TGTGCCAGCAGCTGGACCGGACTCCAGAACACTGAAGCTTTCTTT. Its protein is CASSWTGLQNTEAFF.

The sample holds many counts of this clonotype. The chain links TRBV6-2 or TRBV6-3 to TRBJ2-5; the match to TRBD1 covers 10 bases. The J segment lost 2 bases and the V segment lost 2 bases, leaving 5 bases of the junction unmatched. This CDR3 is 16 amino acids long. CDR1 is MNHEY, CDR2 SVGEGT, per germline. In DNA, the CDR3 is TGTGCCAGCAGTTACGGGACAGGGGCCCTACAAGAGACCCAGTACTTC. Residues: CASSYGTGALQETQYF.

The chain employs TRBV10-3 and TRBJ2-7, with D perhaps being TRBD1 or TRBD2 (5 bases each). The length of the CDR3 is 13 residues. Germline CDR1 ENHRY, CDR2 SYGVKD. Trimming removed 3 bases at V and 5 bases at J, with 11 bases between. CDR3 coding DNA: TGTGCCATCAGTGATGTTGGGACCCACGAGCAGTACGTC. Its translation is CAISDVGTHEQYV.

This clonotype was recorded many times. V is TRBV20-1 and J is TRBJ2-1, with 9 bases that match TRBD2. The CDR3 totals 16 residues. The ends lost 5 bases at V and 1 base at J; junction bases unmatched: 9. From germline, CDR1 is DFQATT and CDR2 SNEGSKA (reference sequence). CDR3 region: CSADRLADSSYNEQFF. Here the CDR3 DNA reads TGCAGTGCTGACCGACTAGCGGATTCTTCCTACAATGAGCAGTTCTTC.

This clonotype was recorded at least ten times. This chain uses TRBV12-3 or TRBV12-4 with TRBJ1-1; D is unclear. V was cut by 3 bases and J by 1 base, with 12 bases left in between. The CDR3 totals 15 residues. The DNA of the CDR3 is TGTGCCAGCAGTTTGATTCAGGCGGGGAACACTGAAGCTTTCTTT. It is translated as CASSLIQAGNTEAFF.

The chain combines TRBV24-1 with TRBJ2-2, with D unresolved. Between the trimmed V and J ends, which lost 3 bases and 3 bases, there was a span of 4 bases. Germline lookup yields CDR1 KGHDR and CDR2 SFDVKD. The CDR3 runs to 13 residues. This chain's CDR3 is CATSDVDTGELFF. The DNA of the CDR3 is TGTGCCACCAGTGATGTAGACACCGGGGAGCTGTTTTTT.

The CDR3 is CASSEASGRTMLTGNEQFF. DNA of the CDR3: TGTGCCAGCAGTGAAGCTAGCGGGAGGACGATGCTTACGGGAAATGAGCAGTTCTTC. The chain uses TRBV2 and TRBJ2-1, with TRBD2 identical over 10 bases. Germline V lookup: CDR1 SNHLY, CDR2 FYNNEI. CDR3 length equals 19 residues. The V and J ends lost 0 bases and 7 bases, in that order; junction bases with no gene match: 15.

This clonotype has more than one count but fewer than ten. The chain links TRBV12-3 or TRBV12-4 to TRBJ2-5; tentative D call: TRBD2 (5 bases). V was pared by 2 bases and J by 2 bases, with 9 bases between. CDR3 length: 14 residues. DNA of the CDR3: TGTGCCAGCAGTTTAAAGCGGCTTCAAGAGACCCAGTACTTC. Protein product: CASSLKRLQETQYF.

Only a few counts were recorded for this clonotype. V gene TRBV6-6 combines with J gene TRBJ2-7; no firm D call. The germline V gene has CDR1 MNHNY and CDR2 SVGAGI (reference sequence). CDR3 length: 12 residues. The ends were cut back, 3 bases at V and 5 bases at J, with 8 bases in the middle. This chain's CDR3 is CASSYLRDEQYF. In DNA, the CDR3 is TGTGCCAGCAGTTATTTGAGAGACGAGCAGTACTTC.

This chain links TRBV27 with TRBJ2-3; 7 nucleotides match TRBD1. CDR3 length: 15 amino acids. Trimming at V came to 4 bases and at J to 0 bases, leaving 4 bases not matched to a gene. From germline, CDR1 is MNHEY and CDR2 SMNVEV (reference sequence). Here the CDR3 DNA reads TGTGCCAGCAGTTCAGGGACAGTTAGCACAGATACGCAGTATTTT. Protein: CASSSGTVSTDTQYF.

About this clonotype: This may be a read error, as it is one base from a much larger clone. DNA of the CDR3: TGTGCCAGCAGTCGGACTAATTGTCTGGACAATGAGCAGTTCTTC. It specifies CASSRTNCLDNEQFF. The chain combines TRBV12-3 or TRBV12-4 with TRBJ2-1; D might be TRBD2 (6 bases). The CDR3 is 15 residues long. Trimming stripped 5 bases from V and 5 bases from J, with 16 bases between.

The J gene is TRBJ2-5, the V gene TRBV29-1; no firm D call. V lost 0 bases and J lost 3, with 11 bases in between. Germline CDR1 reads SQVTM; CDR2 reads ANQGSEA. The CDR3 is 14 amino acids. The CDR3 loop reads CSVEDLSLEETQYF. The CDR3 DNA is TGCAGCGTTGAAGACCTATCGCTTGAAGAGACCCAGTACTTC.

The rearrangement links TRBV11-2 to TRBJ2-1; TRBD1 aligns across 10 bases. The CDR3 loop spans 13 amino acids. Germline CDR1 and CDR2: SGHAT and FQNNGV. V trimming: 5 bases; J trimming: 14 bases; junction bases outside the gene matches: 9. In DNA form, the CDR3 reads TGTGCCAGCAGCCGCGGGACAGGGGTGGTGGAGTTCTTC. It specifies CASSRGTGVVEFF.

This clonotype was seen more than once but under ten times. This chain joins TRBV7-3 and TRBJ2-1, with unresolved D. The V gene lost 0 bases and the J gene lost 6 bases, with 9 bases spanning the gap. The CDR3 is 14 residues long. Germline-derived CDR1 and CDR2 are SGHTA and FQGTGA. The CDR3: CASSLTTGLNEQFF. The CDR3 DNA reads TGTGCCAGCAGCTTAACTACGGGTCTCAATGAGCAGTTCTTC.

This clonotype was found many times. The chain links TRBV5-1 to TRBJ2-3; 8 bases line up with TRBD2. CDR3 length: 16 residues. Trimming at V came to 0 bases and at J to 1 base, leaving 4 bases not matched to a gene. The V gene's germline CDR1 is SGHRS and CDR2 YFSETQ. CDR3 coding DNA: TGCGCCAGCAGCTTGGCGGAAGCGGGAGGCACAGATACGCAGTATTTT. It codes for CASSLAEAGGTDTQYF.

This clonotype was observed a few times. The chain carries TRBV4-2 and TRBJ2-2, with a weak D call TRBD2 (6 bases). With 0 bases removed from V and 2 bases from J, the gap between germline ends came to 16 bases. Germline CDR1 LGHNA, CDR2 YNFKEQ. The CDR3 is made up of 18 amino acids. CDR3: CASSQDLGGGSNTGELFF. CDR3 bases: TGTGCCAGCAGCCAAGATCTCGGGGGAGGCTCAAACACCGGGGAGCTGTTTTTT.

This clonotype was picked up many times. The chain employs TRBV12-3 or TRBV12-4 and TRBJ1-2; D not certain. The CDR3 sequence is 16 residues long. The V gene lost 6 bases and the J gene lost 1 base, with 18 bases spanning the gap. CDR3 in DNA: TGTGCCAGCAGCCCAACCCCTAGAGCAGTTAACTATGGCTACACCTTC. Its translation is CASSPTPRAVNYGYTF.

The chain joins TRBV5-6 to TRBJ1-1; D is unclear. The length of the CDR3 is 14 residues. The germline V gene has CDR1 SGHDT and CDR2 YYEEEE. V shed 4 bases and J shed 4 bases, with 14 bases lying between them. The CDR3, as DNA: TGTGCCAGCAGCCCATTTCATCCCAGCACTGAAGCTTTCTTT. As protein: CASSPFHPSTEAFF.

CDR3 in amino acids: CSARRPTSGIGNEQFF. The CDR3 DNA is TGCAGTGCTCGAAGACCGACTAGCGGGATCGGCAATGAGCAGTTCTTC. J is TRBJ2-1 and V is TRBV20-1; 11 nucleotides agree with TRBD2. This CDR3 comprises 16 residues. V dropped 5 bases and J dropped 6; count of bases not matched to a gene: 12. CDR1 DFQATT and CDR2 SNEGSKA come from the germline V gene (reference sequence).